This T cell receptor (beta chain) was found in a study of T cell clones after liver transplantation. About the study: TCRbeta sequencing after a pre-transplant mixed lymphocyte reaction identified graft-donor-reactive clones, later tracked in post-transplant blood. Subjects received no induction therapy and standard immunosuppression until randomization at 12-24 months post-transplant. Study results and limitations: A significant post-transplant drop in circulating graft-donor-reactive CD4 TCRbeta sequences occurred in most of the 8 subjects.

As concerns this clone: The antigen remains undetermined.

Sequencing used immunoSEQ multiplex PCR; TCRdb keeps in-frame clones, though not all of them. Of some 61,000 clones listed, around 70% are singletons. Germline lookup yields CDR1 MDHEN and CDR2 SYDVKM. This CDR3 region has 14 residues. Trimming removed 2 bases from V and 5 bases from J, with 12 bases in between. The sequence came from a human patient who received a liver transplant. Part of the T cells may come from the graft donor. The sequences come from CD4+ T cells from blood, collected at the 22-month timepoint. The chain combines TRBV28 with TRBJ2-5; possibly TRBD2 for D (6 bases). The CDR3 DNA is TGTGCCAGCAGTTTAGCGGAGGGATGGGAGACCCAGTACTTC. Its translation is CASSLAEGWETQYF. Full variable domain (outside the CDR3, taken from reference TRBV28 and TRBJ2-5): DVKVTQSSRYLVKRTGEKVFLECVQDMDHENMFWYRQDPGLGLRLIYFSYDVKMKEKGDIPEGYSVSREKKERFSLILESASTNQTSMYLCASSLAEGWETQYFGPGTRLLVL.